The 10 T cell receptor beta chains listed next were all sequenced from one sample in a study of T cell repertoires in cytomegalovirus infection. The antigens these receptors bind are not known. MiXCR, applied by TCRdb to the reads, yields one record per CDR3 protein. The sample records around 89,000 distinct CDR3 sequences, 29% being singletons. Sequencing used CD8+ T cells from cultured PBMCs, obtained from culture after CMV antigen stimulation. These receptors were taken from a human donor in good health (CMV status not recorded). Some clones in this sample may be carry-over from other donors' samples.

This clonotype was seen a handful of times. This chain connects TRBV6-1 to TRBJ2-1, with 9 bases matching TRBD1. This CDR3 is 16 amino acids long. Germline V gives CDR1 MNHNS, CDR2 SASEGT. Trimming removed 5 bases from V and 6 bases from J; junction bases left unmatched: 11. In DNA, the CDR3 is TGTGCCAGCAGTTTCGCCTTGGGACAGGGATTCAATGAGCAGTTCTTC. Translation gives CASSFALGQGFNEQFF.

This clonotype showed up many times. The DNA for the CDR3 is TGTGCCAGCACCCCAACAAGAGGAAGCTCACCCCTCCACTTT. It yields the protein CASTPTRGSSPLHF. The chain uses TRBV28 and TRBJ1-6, with no clear D. The CDR3 covers 14 residues. Germline V CDR1 and CDR2: MDHEN, SYDVKM. The V gene lost 7 bases and the J gene lost 10 bases, with 17 bases spanning the gap.

Note on this clonotype: Relative to the germline gene, one junction end is altered; a read error may explain this. This CDR3 reads CSARGVRNANQPQHF. CDR3 bases: TGCAGTGCGAGAGGGGTCCGAAACGCCAATCAGCCCCAGCATTTT. The V and J genes are TRBV20-1 and TRBJ1-5; TRBD1 might be the D (5 bases). Germline CDR1 is DFQATT and CDR2 is SNEGSKA (reference sequence). The CDR3 contains 15 residues.

This sequence joins TRBV3-1 and TRBJ2-1, with D maybe TRBD2 (6 bases). The CDR3 has 16 amino acids. The germline CDR1 and CDR2 sequences are LGHDT and YNNKEL (reference sequence). V lost 2 bases, J lost 2 bases, and 13 bases lay in between. CDR3 sequence (DNA): TGTGCCAGCAGCCAACTGGAGGAGGGAACCTACAATGAGCAGTTCTTC. This sequence encodes CASSQLEEGTYNEQFF.

The rearrangement links TRBV4-1 to TRBJ1-1; 9 positions agree with TRBD1. CDR3 length: 19 amino acids. V lost 0 bases and J lost 4; bases outside the gene matches: 15. Germline values: CDR1 MGHRA, CDR2 YSYEKL. The CDR3 DNA reads TGCGCCAGCAGCCAAGATGGGGGACAGGGATTTAGGTTGAGCACTGAAGCTTTCTTT. Translated: CASSQDGGQGFRLSTEAFF.

The table lists this clonotype with a few counts. The rearrangement links TRBV7-2 to TRBJ2-6; TRBD1 matches at 7 bases. V lost 4 bases and J lost 2; bases outside the gene matches: 14. The germline CDR1 and CDR2 sequences are SGHTA and FQGNSA. This CDR3 is built from 19 residues. CDR3: CASSSHFPPRGPGANVLTF. In DNA form, the CDR3 reads TGTGCCAGCAGCTCACATTTTCCGCCAAGGGGGCCTGGGGCCAACGTCCTGACTTTC.

The count of this clonotype is one. The chain carries TRBV20-1 and TRBJ2-1, with D uncertain. Germline V lookup: CDR1 DFQATT, CDR2 SNEGSKA (reference sequence). V shed 6 bases and J shed 10 bases, with 10 bases lying between them. The CDR3 is made up of 10 amino acids. CDR3 amino acids: CSAPYPEQFF. CDR3 DNA: TGCAGTGCCCCTTATCCGGAGCAGTTCTTC.

This clonotype was observed a handful of times. The chain couples TRBV5-6 to TRBJ2-7; D tentatively reads TRBD1 or TRBD2 (6 bases each). This CDR3 contains 16 residues. CDR1 SGHDT and CDR2 YYEEEE come from the germline V gene. Trimming pared 4 bases from V and 0 bases from J, leaving 17 bases between. CDR3 sequence: CASSQLWGANSYEQYF. CDR3 nucleotide sequence: TGTGCCAGCAGCCAGCTTTGGGGGGCAAACTCCTACGAGCAGTACTTC.

The rearrangement links TRBV7-3 to TRBJ2-3, with D perhaps matching TRBD2 (5 bases). Trimming took 4 bases from V and 0 from J, leaving 14 bases between them. CDR1 and CDR2 from the germline V gene are SGHTA and FQGTGA. The CDR3 has 16 residues. The chain's CDR3 is CASSSGVGGSTDTQYF. CDR3 DNA sequence: TGTGCCAGCAGCTCCGGGGTCGGCGGTAGCACAGATACGCAGTATTTT.

In this sample, this clonotype turned up many times. V is TRBV7-8 and J is TRBJ1-3; 8 nucleotides agree with TRBD1. Per germline, CDR1 SGHVS and CDR2 FQNEAQ. CDR3 length: 18 amino acids. J was trimmed by 0 bases and V by 1 base; bases with no gene match: 8. DNA for the CDR3: TGTGCCAGCAGCTTAGGATCTCAGGGGGCCAACTCTGGAAACACCATATATTTT. It encodes CASSLGSQGANSGNTIYF. Drawing the rest from reference TRBV7-8 and TRBJ1-3, the complete variable domain is GAGVSQSPRYKVAKRGQDVALRCDPISGHVSLFWYQQALGQGPEFLTYFQNEAQLDKSGLPSDRFFAERPEGSVSTLKIQRTQQEDSAVYLCASSLGSQGANSGNTIYFGEGSWLTVV.